A single sample is the source of the 29 T cell receptor beta chains below, sequenced in a study of Ad26.COV2.S vaccination and SARS-CoV-2 variants. The repertoire was sequenced with immunoSEQ multiplex PCR; TCRdb's copy has only in-frame clones and lacks some. The repertoire holds around 270,000 clones, with 87% as singletons. Treatment noted: 15 to 20 received Ad26.COV2.S at low or high dose, single or two shots; about 5 received placebo; per-sample allocation not given. Samples came from day 63 after the first vaccine or placebo injection. This material consisted of peripheral blood, taken in a trial of Ad26.COV2.S vaccine versus placebo. These receptors were taken from a person aged 18-65 years who received the Ad26.COV2.S COVID-19 vaccine or a placebo.

The chain has TRBV5-1 and TRBJ1-3; no reliable D call. The germline gives CDR1 SGHRS, CDR2 YFSETQ. The V and J ends lost 0 bases and 0 bases respectively, with 10 bases between them. The CDR3 contains 16 residues. In nucleotides, the CDR3 is TGCGCCAGCAGCTTGGAAGTAGGAACCTCTGGAAACACCATATATTTT. Translation gives CASSLEVGTSGNTIYF.

The V call is TRBV5-4, the J call TRBJ2-5; D is uncertain. The CDR3 runs to 15 residues. V was shortened by 4 bases and J by 5 bases, with 18 bases between the two germline ends. Germline V gene sequence: CDR1 SGHNT, CDR2 YYREEE (reference sequence). The CDR3 coding sequence is TGTGCCAGCAGCCTTATACCATCTGGGCAGGAGACCCAGTACTTC. Protein sequence: CASSLIPSGQETQYF.

The CDR3: CASTRDTSGNTIYF. The CDR3 DNA reads TGCGCCAGCACGCGGGACACCTCTGGAAACACCATATATTTT. This chain joins TRBV5-1 and TRBJ1-3; D possibly corresponds to TRBD1 (6 bases). The CDR3 has 14 amino acids. V was pared by 6 bases and J by 0 bases, with 10 bases between. The germline V gene encodes CDR1 SGHRS and CDR2 YFSETQ.

This sequence joins TRBV20-1 and TRBJ2-3; D is ambiguous. The germline CDR1 and CDR2 sequences are DFQATT and SNEGSKA (reference sequence). The V end lost 6 bases, the J end lost 1 base, and 5 bases lay between the germline ends. This CDR3 is built from 11 residues. CDR3 DNA sequence: TGCAGTGCGTCCCGCACAGATACGCAGTATTTT. Its protein product is CSASRTDTQYF.

The chain has TRBV6-6 and TRBJ2-7; a possible D gene is TRBD2 (5 bases). This CDR3 spans 14 amino acids. Per the germline V gene, CDR1 is MNHNY and CDR2 is SVGAGI (reference sequence). V lost 0 bases and J lost 5, with 11 bases in between. The CDR3 DNA reads TGTGCCAGCAGTTACTCGATTGGGAGCCACGAGCAGTACGTC. Translating it yields CASSYSIGSHEQYV.

The V and J genes are TRBV3-1 (or the pseudogene TRBV3-2) and TRBJ2-5, with TRBD1 matching over 10 bases. The V gene's germline CDR1 is LGHDT and CDR2 YNNKEL (reference sequence). V was clipped by 5 bases and J by 5 bases; unmatched bases: 11. The CDR3 totals 16 residues. In DNA, the CDR3 is TGTGCCAGCAGCAAGGCACCGACAGGGGGCCGGGAGACCCAGTACTTC. It yields the protein CASSKAPTGGRETQYF.

The chain joins TRBV4-1 to TRBJ1-5; D uncertain. The CDR3 runs 15 residues. Trimming took 1 base from V and 2 from J, leaving 9 bases between them. Looked up from germline, CDR1 is MGHRA and CDR2 is YSYEKL. CDR3 residues: CASSQGHSRNQPQHF. CDR3 nucleotides: TGCGCCAGCAGCCAAGGTCACAGCCGCAATCAGCCCCAGCATTTT.

V usage is TRBV3-1 (or the pseudogene TRBV3-2) and J usage is TRBJ2-2, with D perhaps TRBD2 (6 bases). The CDR3 loop spans 13 amino acids. Germline V lookup: CDR1 LGHDT, CDR2 YNNKEL (reference sequence). Trimming pared 2 bases from V and 14 bases from J, leaving 15 bases between. CDR3 sequence: CASSQRGDGSLFF. CDR3 DNA sequence: TGTGCCAGCAGCCAACGAGGGGACGGGAGCCTGTTTTTT.

The chain combines TRBV6-2 or TRBV6-3 with TRBJ2-7; tentative D call: TRBD1 (6 bases). Germline V gene data show CDR1 as MNHEY and CDR2 as SVGEGT. CDR3 size: 16 residues. The ends were cut back, 2 bases at V and 0 bases at J, with 14 bases in the middle. The CDR3 nucleotides read TGTGCCAGCAGTTACCTGGGGGCTCCGAGCTCCTACGAGCAGTACTTC. Translation: CASSYLGAPSSYEQYF.

This chain uses TRBV6-2 or TRBV6-3 with TRBJ2-4; D possibly corresponds to TRBD2 (5 bases). In germline, CDR1 is MNHEY, CDR2 SVGEGT. This CDR3 region has 15 residues. Trimming removed 5 bases at V and 1 base at J, with 12 bases between. The CDR3 DNA reads TGTGCCAGCAGTACATCGGGGAGTGCCAAAAACATTCAGTACTTC. Translating it yields CASSTSGSAKNIQYF.

This clone was detected only once. V is TRBV12-3 or TRBV12-4 and J is TRBJ1-4; D might be TRBD1 (5 bases). The V gene lost 7 bases and the J gene lost 8 bases, with 11 bases spanning the gap. This CDR3 spans 12 amino acids. The CDR3 reads CASKGHREKLFF. The CDR3 DNA follows: TGTGCCAGCAAGGGGCATCGGGAAAAACTGTTTTTT.

The CDR3, as DNA: TGTGCCAGCAGCCCCCCGGGCAGGTCGAACACCGGGGAGCTGTTTTTT. Translating gives CASSPPGRSNTGELFF. The chain joins TRBV7-9 to TRBJ2-2; D is ambiguous. The CDR3 is made up of 16 amino acids. Germline loops: CDR1 SEHNR, CDR2 FQNEAQ (reference sequence). Trimming left V 5 bases short and J 0 bases short, with 13 bases between.

CDR3 DNA: TGTGCCAGCAGCTTTACCGGGACAGGGAACACCGGGGAGCTGTTTTTT. Protein: CASSFTGTGNTGELFF. V gene TRBV5-5 combines with J gene TRBJ2-2; 8 nucleotides match TRBD1. V was pared by 2 bases and J by 1 base, with 4 bases of the junction left unmatched. The CDR3 spans 16 residues. Germline V gives CDR1 SGHKS, CDR2 YYEKEE (reference sequence).

This clone was detected only once. V usage is TRBV4-2 and J usage is TRBJ2-1, with D perhaps TRBD2 (6 bases). Germline CDR1 reads LGHNA; CDR2 reads YNFKEQ. This CDR3 region has 13 residues. Deletions cut 5 bases from V and 4 bases from J, with 9 bases between. DNA of the CDR3: TGTGCCAGCAGCGGGAGCGGGTACAATGAGCAGTTCTTC. Its translation is CASSGSGYNEQFF.

The chain uses TRBV24-1 and TRBJ2-7; D is tentatively TRBD1 or TRBD2 (7 bases each). Between the trimmed V and J ends, which lost 3 bases and 2 bases, there was a span of 13 bases. CDR1 is KGHDR and CDR2 is SFDVKD in the germline V gene. The CDR3 contains 15 residues. This CDR3 is CATSDAQGGAYEQYV. Written as DNA, the CDR3 is TGTGCCACCAGTGATGCGCAGGGGGGGGCCTACGAGCAGTACGTC.

The chain combines TRBV18 with TRBJ1-2; D is unclear. Trimming removed 2 bases from V and 4 bases from J, with 17 bases in between. The CDR3 is 16 residues long. Germline CDR1 reads KGHSH; CDR2 reads LQKENI. CDR3 in DNA: TGTGCCAGCTCACCAGGGGTAGCAGGAGCAGTCTATGGCTACACCTTC. This codes for CASSPGVAGAVYGYTF.

The CDR3 sequence: CASSPLGGGDAYEQYF. As DNA, the CDR3 is TGTGCCAGCAGTCCCCTAGGCGGGGGGGACGCCTACGAGCAGTACTTC. The genes are TRBV5-6 and TRBJ2-7, with 9 positions matching TRBD2. CDR1 is SGHDT, CDR2 YYEEEE, per germline. The CDR3 sequence is 16 residues long. V shed 5 bases and J 2 bases; nucleotides not matched to a gene: 11.

The chain joins TRBV5-4 to TRBJ2-7, with D maybe TRBD2 (5 bases). Germline lookup yields CDR1 SGHNT and CDR2 YYREEE (reference sequence). V gave up 0 bases and J gave up 11 bases, with 15 bases separating them. CDR3 length equals 13 residues. The CDR3 region is CASSLVEGRRKYF. For the CDR3, the DNA is TGTGCCAGCAGCTTGGTGGAAGGGAGAAGGAAGTACTTC.

The chain is built from TRBV6-2 or TRBV6-3 and TRBJ2-1; D is possibly TRBD2 (6 bases). Between the trimmed V and J ends, which lost 5 bases and 1 base, there was a span of 15 bases. This CDR3 region has 16 residues. Germline V gene lookup returns CDR1 MNHEY and CDR2 SVGEGT. The CDR3 region is CASSTPGAASYNEQFF. In DNA form, the CDR3 reads TGTGCCAGCAGTACCCCGGGAGCCGCATCCTACAATGAGCAGTTCTTC.

V gene TRBV5-4 combines with J gene TRBJ2-1, with 7 positions matching TRBD2. From germline, CDR1 is SGHNT and CDR2 YYREEE (reference sequence). This CDR3 has 16 amino acids. V shed 4 bases, J shed 2 bases, and the junction held 9 bases outside the gene matches. The CDR3 region has the DNA TGTGCCAGCAGCCAGGGAGGGTCGGGGCCCTACAATGAGCAGTTCTTC. Translating it yields CASSQGGSGPYNEQFF.

This clone came up a few times. The chain uses TRBV28 and TRBJ1-4; 8 bases fit TRBD1. The CDR3 loop spans 17 amino acids. V gave up 6 bases and J gave up 0 bases; unmatched junction bases: 9. Germline V lookup: CDR1 MDHEN, CDR2 SYDVKM. Here the CDR3 reads CASSETGAGATNEKLFF. The CDR3 DNA is TGTGCCAGCAGCGAGACAGGGGCAGGGGCAACTAATGAAAAACTGTTTTTT.

This chain connects TRBV23-1 to TRBJ2-5; the D is unclear. TRBV23-1 is given ORF status, its function remaining uncertain. The ends were cut back, 0 bases at V and 7 bases at J, with 6 bases in the middle. This CDR3 region has 12 residues. The CDR3 sequence is CASSQSSGTQYF. CDR3 in DNA: TGCGCCAGCAGTCAATCGTCGGGGACCCAGTACTTC.

This sequence joins TRBV5-4 and TRBJ1-2; D may be TRBD1 (5 bases). Germline assignment: CDR1 SGHNT and CDR2 YYREEE (reference sequence). CDR3 length: 13 residues. Trimming stripped 4 bases from V and 8 bases from J, with 15 bases between. The CDR3 loop reads CASSGTAMEGYTF. CDR3 in DNA: TGTGCCAGCAGCGGGACTGCGATGGAAGGCTACACCTTC.

The CDR3 protein is CASSKGPASYEQYF. In DNA form, the CDR3 reads TGTGCCAGCTCAAAAGGGCCAGCTTCCTACGAGCAGTACTTC. This chain joins TRBV14 and TRBJ2-7; unclear D gene. V gave up 8 bases and J gave up 1 base, with 15 bases separating them. The CDR3 is made up of 14 amino acids. CDR1 SGHDN and CDR2 FVKESK come from the germline V gene. Variable domain in full (rest from reference TRBV14 and TRBJ2-7): EAGVTQFPSHSVIEKGQTVTLRCDPISGHDNLYWYRRVMGKEIKFLLHFVKESKQDESGMPNNRFLAERTGGTYSTLKVQPAELEDSGVYFCASSKGPASYEQYFGPGTRLTVT.

CDR3 region: CASSYSWGQNYGYTF. The CDR3 nucleotides are TGTGCCAGCAGTTACTCTTGGGGCCAGAACTATGGCTACACCTTC. V is TRBV6-5 and J is TRBJ1-2, with D tentatively TRBD1 (5 bases). The CDR3 runs to 15 residues. Germline V lookup: CDR1 MNHEY, CDR2 SVGAGI. The germline V and J ends were trimmed by 0 bases and 2 bases, with 10 bases remaining between them.

The chain links TRBV9 to TRBJ2-3; TRBD1 aligns across 8 bases. CDR1 and CDR2 (germline): SGDLS, YYNGEE. The CDR3 length is 18 residues. The trim removed 1 base at V and 6 bases at J, leaving 16 bases unmatched. The DNA of the CDR3 is TGTGCCAGCAGCGTATTACCCCAGCTCGAGTACAGGGGGGATACGCAGTATTTT. Amino acids: CASSVLPQLEYRGDTQYF.

The V gene is TRBV19, the J gene TRBJ2-1, with 9 positions matching TRBD2. Trimming removed 4 bases from V and 7 bases from J; junction bases left unmatched: 8. Germline assignment: CDR1 LNHDA and CDR2 SQIVND (reference sequence). This CDR3 has 15 amino acids. The CDR3 bases are TGTGCCAGTAGTACGCTAGCGGGATCGGGGAATGAGCAGTTCTTC. Translation gives CASSTLAGSGNEQFF.

The CDR3 protein is CASSPGQGNTIYF. The CDR3 DNA follows: TGCGCCAGCAGCCCTGGACAGGGGAACACCATATATTTT. The J gene is TRBJ1-3, the V gene TRBV4-3; 9 nucleotides match TRBD1. This CDR3 has 13 residues. Germline trimming cut 4 bases from V and 7 bases from J; bases unmatched to any gene: 2. Germline values: CDR1 LGHNA, CDR2 YSLEER.

This chain uses TRBV7-8 with TRBJ2-3; TRBD1 aligns across 7 bases. Per germline, CDR1 SGHVS and CDR2 FQNEAQ. CDR3 length: 16 amino acids. Trimming removed 2 bases from V and 1 base from J; junction bases left unmatched: 6. The chain's CDR3 is CASSLLRDSRTDTQYF. The CDR3 DNA is TGTGCCAGCAGCTTACTCCGGGACAGCCGCACAGATACGCAGTATTTT.